The present T cell receptor beta chain was sequenced within a study of T-cell reconstitution after alpha-beta-depleted transplantation in children. Construction of the TCRbeta library involved unique molecular identifiers. TCRdb analysed the PCR reads with MiXCR anew, one entry per CDR3 protein. The table records about 420,000 distinct CDR3 sequences, 11% of them present only once. This clonotype came up a few times. The clonotype originates from a human donor who donated a stem cell graft to a child with acute myeloid leukemia. Here the sequenced sample was PBMCs from the stem cell graft donor, taken from the stem cell graft.

The CDR3 region is CASSLLPAGGYEQYF. In DNA, the CDR3 is TGTGCCAGCAGTTTACTGCCAGCAGGGGGTTACGAGCAGTACTTC. The chain employs TRBV12-3 or TRBV12-4 and TRBJ2-7; 7 nucleotides agree with TRBD1. The CDR3 runs 15 residues. J gave up 4 bases and V 2 bases, and 8 bases lay outside the gene matches.